One and the same sample provided the 15 T cell receptor beta chains below, sequenced in a study of low-dose radiotherapy and immunotherapy resistance in tumors. Time point noted: before trial treatment. Both a constant-region primer and a V-primer adapter served to amplify TCRs across 15 to 25 PCR cycles. MiXCR, applied by TCRdb to the reads, yields one record per CDR3 protein. Of tens of thousands of distinct CDR3 sequences listed, about 11% are singletons. The sample in question was PBMCs, obtained before treatment. The receptors were gathered from a female donor with ovarian cancer.

This clonotype has a count of ten or more. The CDR3 coding sequence is TGCGCCAGCAGCTTGGTTCCCGGAACTAACACCGGGGAGCTGTTTTTT. It codes for CASSLVPGTNTGELFF. The rearrangement links TRBV5-1 to TRBJ2-2; D gene ambiguous. This CDR3 region has 16 residues. Per germline, CDR1 SGHRS and CDR2 YFSETQ. With 0 bases removed from V and 2 bases from J, the gap between germline ends came to 11 bases.

This clonotype was found many times. The chain joins TRBV5-1 to TRBJ2-7; 9 bases are shared with TRBD2. The CDR3 has 14 amino acids. The V gene's germline CDR1 is SGHRS and CDR2 YFSETQ. V lost 4 bases, J lost 6 bases, and 8 bases stayed unmatched. The CDR3 DNA is TGCGCCAGCAGCCCGACTAGCGGCAGCCCCGAGCAGTACTTC. Amino acid sequence: CASSPTSGSPEQYF.

This clonotype occurred many times. V usage is TRBV6-6 and J usage is TRBJ2-7; 9 bases agree with TRBD1. V lost 2 bases, J lost 6 bases, and 5 bases stayed unmatched. Germline values: CDR1 MNHNY, CDR2 SVGAGI (reference sequence). The CDR3 has 14 amino acids. The CDR3 sequence is CASSYTGTGSEQYF. DNA of the CDR3: TGTGCCAGCAGTTACACCGGGACAGGGTCCGAGCAGTACTTC.

The chain combines TRBV20-1 with TRBJ1-1; maybe TRBD1 (5 bases). This CDR3 is 15 amino acids long. CDR1 is DFQATT and CDR2 is SNEGSKA in the germline V gene (reference sequence). Trimming removed 0 bases from V and 6 bases from J, with 17 bases in between. Here the CDR3 DNA reads TGCAGTGCTAGAGATTCAGGGATGGGACTCGCTGAAGCTTTCTTT. As protein: CSARDSGMGLAEAFF.

This clonotype came up many times. This chain uses TRBV28 with TRBJ1-2, with TRBD1 matching 11 bases. The CDR3 consists of 14 residues. The V gene end was trimmed by 8 bases and the J gene end by 4 bases; junction bases not matched to a gene: 6. Germline CDR1 MDHEN, CDR2 SYDVKM. The CDR3 bases are TGTGCCAGCGAGGACAGGGGGCGCGGCTATGGCTACACCTTC. Translated: CASEDRGRGYGYTF.

In this sample, this clonotype turned up many times. The chain employs TRBV7-9 and TRBJ1-3; D remains ambiguous. Germline V CDR1 and CDR2: SEHNR, FQNEAQ (reference sequence). V was pared by 1 base and J by 2 bases, with 12 bases between. This CDR3 is 16 amino acids long. The CDR3 DNA is TGTGCCAGCAGCTTAGTGGGTGAGGAGGCTGGAAACACCATATATTTT. Its translation: CASSLVGEEAGNTIYF.

This clonotype was counted only a few times. The rearrangement joins TRBV19 to TRBJ2-7; no clear D. The CDR3 sequence is 14 residues long. Trimming cost V 5 bases and J 1 base, with 12 bases left between them. Germline V lookup: CDR1 LNHDA, CDR2 SQIVND (reference sequence). Here the CDR3 DNA reads TGTGCCAGTAGTGACAACCGTGTTTCCTACGAGCAGTACTTC. Encoded protein: CASSDNRVSYEQYF.

This clonotype was recorded at least ten times. The CDR3 DNA sequence: TGTGCCAGCTCTCCCATTCCAGGAGGGGGTTCACCCCTCCACTTT. It codes for CASSPIPGGGSPLHF. The genes are TRBV18 and TRBJ1-6; maybe TRBD1 (6 bases). The V end lost 6 bases, the J end lost 9 bases, and 18 bases lay between the germline ends. CDR3 length equals 15 residues. Germline V gene lookup returns CDR1 KGHSH and CDR2 LQKENI.

This clonotype was detected ten times or more. The J gene is TRBJ2-3, the V gene TRBV5-1; D is ambiguous. Trimming left V 4 bases short and J 1 base short, with 7 bases between. The CDR3 spans 13 residues. CDR1 SGHRS and CDR2 YFSETQ come from the germline V gene. The CDR3 loop reads CASSQYGTDTQYF. DNA of the CDR3: TGCGCCAGCAGCCAGTACGGCACAGATACGCAGTATTTT. Variable domain in full (rest from reference TRBV5-1 and TRBJ2-3): KAGVTQTPRYLIKTRGQQVTLSCSPISGHRSVSWYQQTPGQGLQFLFEYFSETQRNKGNFPGRFSGRQFSNSRSEMNVSTLELGDSALYLCASSQYGTDTQYFGPGTRLTVL.

This clonotype has at least ten counts. The V and J genes are TRBV30 and TRBJ2-1, with TRBD2 as a possible D gene (7 bases). Per the germline V gene, CDR1 is GTSNPN and CDR2 is SVGIG (reference sequence). With 7 bases removed from V and 0 bases from J, the gap between germline ends came to 16 bases. The CDR3 is 15 residues long. The CDR3 DNA sequence: TGTGCCTTACGCGGGGGCTTCAGCTCCTACAATGAGCAGTTCTTC. Its protein product is CALRGGFSSYNEQFF.

This clonotype was recorded many times. The chain carries TRBV18 and TRBJ1-1; TRBD1 aligns across 7 bases. In germline, CDR1 is KGHSH, CDR2 LQKENI. This CDR3 comprises 14 residues. With 4 bases clipped from V and 3 bases from J, the junction kept 5 bases outside the gene matches. The CDR3 reads CASSQITGDTEAFF. The CDR3 DNA follows: TGTGCCAGCTCACAAATAACAGGGGACACTGAAGCTTTCTTT.

The sample holds many counts of this clonotype. V is TRBV6-2 or TRBV6-3 and J is TRBJ2-3, with 7 bases aligning to TRBD1. The germline V gene has CDR1 MNHEY and CDR2 SVGEGT. CDR3 size: 14 residues. J lost 7 bases, V lost 2 bases, and 6 bases had no gene match. The CDR3 sequence: CASSYPRDRNTQYF. CDR3 sequence (DNA): TGTGCCAGCAGTTACCCACGGGACAGAAATACGCAGTATTTT.

This clonotype was counted only a few times. V and J are TRBV4-2 and TRBJ2-1; a possible D gene is TRBD1 (6 bases). CDR3 size: 17 residues. Germline V lookup: CDR1 LGHNA, CDR2 YNFKEQ. Trimming pared 1 base from V and 3 bases from J, leaving 16 bases between. The CDR3 region is CASSQGSGEIGYNEQFF. In DNA form, the CDR3 reads TGTGCCAGCAGCCAAGGGTCAGGGGAGATAGGCTACAATGAGCAGTTCTTC.

This clonotype was picked up many times. V gene TRBV24-1 combines with J gene TRBJ1-2; D remains ambiguous. Germline V gene lookup returns CDR1 KGHDR and CDR2 SFDVKD. The ends were cut back, 5 bases at V and 6 bases at J, with 9 bases in the middle. The CDR3 runs 12 residues. CDR3 sequence reads: CATSVQLHGYTF. Written as DNA, the CDR3 is TGTGCCACCAGTGTACAGCTTCATGGCTACACCTTC.

This clonotype was found many times. This chain joins TRBV6-6 and TRBJ2-2; D unresolved. Per the germline V gene, CDR1 is MNHNY and CDR2 is SVGAGI (reference sequence). The ends were cut back, 2 bases at V and 4 bases at J, with 8 bases in the middle. The CDR3 extends over 14 amino acids. Written as DNA, the CDR3 is TGTGCCAGCAGTTACCTAGGCACCACCGGGGAGCTGTTTTTT. It encodes CASSYLGTTGELFF.